The subject of this entry is one T cell receptor beta chain. The target antigen is unknown. The V segment lost 1 base and the J segment 3 bases; nucleotides outside the gene matches: 14. The length of the CDR3 is 18 residues. Germline V lookup: CDR1 SGHDT, CDR2 YYEEEE. This sample is drawn from a study of cytomegalovirus exposure and HLA in healthy donors. Broader study findings: It was reported that the classifier diagnosed cytomegalovirus status with high specificity and sensitivity in both the original and validation cohorts. Looking again later, the authors saw that most CMV-associated TCR beta chains seemed HLA-restricted.

Researchers ran the PCR with 60 Vbeta and 13 Jbeta primers. Profiled with immunoSEQ multiplex PCR; TCRdb holds only in-frame clones, not every one. The sample comprises 160,000 or so clones, 65% to 85% of which are singletons, and approximately 6.8% rests with the top ten. The TCR sequence derives from a woman aged 40 to 50 in good health and CMV-seropositive. The J gene is TRBJ1-2, the V gene TRBV5-6; TRBD1 matches at 8 bases. Sequenced: PBMCs. The CDR3: CASSLRVRTGRTHYGYTF. CDR3 DNA: TGTGCCAGCAGCTTGCGGGTTAGGACAGGGCGAACACACTATGGCTACACCTTC.